Included here is one T cell receptor (beta chain) sequence, with context. Its antigen is currently unknown. PCR involved 60 Vbeta and 13 Jbeta primers. Sequencing used immunoSEQ multiplex PCR; TCRdb keeps in-frame clones, though not all of them. Here the sample spans around 150,000 clones, about 75% being singletons. The sample comes from a study of cytomegalovirus exposure and HLA in healthy donors. General study points: Most likely, a cluster of highly shared sequence variants arose as a sequencing artifact. More clonal expansion characterized HLA-associated TCR beta chains than equally common others in a later analysis. Compared with the roughly 670-donor mean, an Asian-associated ancestry cluster reportedly had fewer N-insertions, according to a later analysis.

The TCR comes from a young man in good health and CMV-seronegative. Specimen: PBMCs.

The CDR3 nucleotides read TGTGCCAGCAGTTCCAGGGGGTCTGGCAATCAGCCCCAGCATTTT. Translating it yields CASSSRGSGNQPQHF. V usage is TRBV6-6 and J usage is TRBJ1-5; 7 positions match TRBD1. Looked up from germline, CDR1 is MNHNY and CDR2 is SVGAGI (reference sequence). V gave up 4 bases and J gave up 2 bases; unmatched junction bases: 5. The length of the CDR3 is 15 residues.